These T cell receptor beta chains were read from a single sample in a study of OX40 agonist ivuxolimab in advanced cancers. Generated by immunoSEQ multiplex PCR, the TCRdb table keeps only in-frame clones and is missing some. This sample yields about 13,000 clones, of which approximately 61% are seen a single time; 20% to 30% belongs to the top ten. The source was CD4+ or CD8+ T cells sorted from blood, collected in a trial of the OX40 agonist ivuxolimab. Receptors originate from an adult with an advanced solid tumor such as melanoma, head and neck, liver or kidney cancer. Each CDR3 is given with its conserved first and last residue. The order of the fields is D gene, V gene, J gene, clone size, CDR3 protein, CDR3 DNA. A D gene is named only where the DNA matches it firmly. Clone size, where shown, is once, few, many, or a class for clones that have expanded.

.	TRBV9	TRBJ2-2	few	CASERENTGELFF	TGTGCCAGCGAAAGGGAAAACACCGGGGAGCTGTTTTTT
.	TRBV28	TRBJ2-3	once	CASSFLAGTDTQYF	TGTGCCAGCAGTTTTCTAGCCGGCACAGATACGCAGTATTTT
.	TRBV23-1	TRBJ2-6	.	CASLSPNVLTF	TGCGCCAGCCTCTCTCCCAACGTCCTGACTTTC
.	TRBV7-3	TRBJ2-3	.	CASSHFWTSTDTQYF	TGTGCCAGCAGTCATTTTTGGACTAGCACAGATACGCAGTATTTT
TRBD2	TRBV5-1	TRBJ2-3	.	CASSSLAGRPDTQYF	TGCGCCAGCAGCTCCCTAGCGGGAAGGCCAGATACGCAGTATTTT
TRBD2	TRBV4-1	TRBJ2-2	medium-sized	CASRGRETTGELFF	TGCGCCAGCAGGGGGAGGGAGACGACCGGGGAGCTGTTTTTT
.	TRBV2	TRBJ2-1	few	CASSESRGDEQFF	TGTGCCAGCAGTGAAAGCCGAGGCGATGAGCAGTTCTTC
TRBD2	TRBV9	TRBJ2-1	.	CASSAGGGLPYNEQFF	TGTGCCAGCAGCGCGGGGGGTGGCCTTCCTTACAATGAGCAGTTCTTC
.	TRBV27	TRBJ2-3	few	CASSFARGGDTQYF	TGTGCCAGCAGCTTCGCTCGGGGAGGTGATACGCAGTATTTT
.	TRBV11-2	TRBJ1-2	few	CASSLVGSPYGYTF	TGTGCCAGCAGCTTAGTTGGCAGCCCATATGGCTACACCTTC
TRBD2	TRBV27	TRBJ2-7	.	CASAQRRGGYEQYF	TGTGCCAGCGCACAAAGGCGGGGGGGCTACGAGCAGTACTTC
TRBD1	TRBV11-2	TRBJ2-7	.	CASSWTGDYEQYF	TGTGCCAGCAGCTGGACAGGGGACTACGAGCAGTACTTC
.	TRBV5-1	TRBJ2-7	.	CASSSSYEQYF	TGCGCCAGCAGCTCTTCCTACGAGCAGTACTTC
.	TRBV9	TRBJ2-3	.	CACSGGNTDTQYF	TGTGCCTGCAGTGGTGGGAACACAGATACGCAGTATTTT
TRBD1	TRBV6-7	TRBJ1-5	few	CASSYRDSYQPQHF	TGTGCCAGCAGTTACCGGGACAGTTATCAGCCCCAGCATTTT
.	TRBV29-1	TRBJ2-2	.	CSVSRANTGELFF	TGCAGCGTGTCCCGTGCGAACACCGGGGAGCTGTTTTTT
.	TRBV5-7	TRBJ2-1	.	CASSLLNYNEQFF	TGTGCCAGCAGCCTGTTAAACTACAATGAGCAGTTCTTC
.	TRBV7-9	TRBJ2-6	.	CASSLLAAASGANVLTF	TGTGCCAGCAGCTTACTGGCAGCAGCCTCTGGGGCCAACGTCCTGACTTTC
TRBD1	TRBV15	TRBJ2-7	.	CATSRYRDSYEQYF	TGTGCCACCAGCAGGTACCGGGACAGTTACGAGCAGTACTTC
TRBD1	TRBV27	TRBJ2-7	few	CASSPGTGGVGEQYF	TGTGCCAGCAGCCCCGGGACAGGGGGAGTGGGAGAGCAGTACTTC
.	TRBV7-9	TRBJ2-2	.	CASQVGPANTGELFF	TGTGCCAGCCAGGTGGGGCCCGCGAACACCGGGGAGCTGTTTTTT
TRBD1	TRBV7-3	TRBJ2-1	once	CASSLNRVITGQGIFSSYNEQFF	TGTGCCAGCAGCTTAAATAGGGTGATTACAGGACAGGGCATTTTTAGCTCCTACAATGAGCAGTTCTTC
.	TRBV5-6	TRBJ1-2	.	CASSIGGRDTYGYTF	TGTGCCAGCAGCATTGGAGGTCGGGACACCTATGGCTACACCTTC
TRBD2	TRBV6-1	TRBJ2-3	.	CASSEGFLGSGRRGTGYTQYF	TGTGCCAGCAGTGAAGGGTTCTTGGGTAGCGGGAGAAGGGGCACAGGGTATACGCAGTATTTT
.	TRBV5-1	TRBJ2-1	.	CASSLDYYNEQFF	TGCGCCAGCAGCCTCGACTATTACAATGAGCAGTTCTTC
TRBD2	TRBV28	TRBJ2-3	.	CASSFLGGKSDTQYF	TGTGCCAGCAGTTTTTTGGGAGGGAAATCGGATACGCAGTATTTT
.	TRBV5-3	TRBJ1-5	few	CARSFECYNQPQHF	TGTGCCAGAAGCTTTGAATGTTACAATCAGCCCCAGCATTTT
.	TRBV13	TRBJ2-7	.	CASSLGGPSAEQYF	TGTGCCAGCAGTTTAGGGGGGCCGTCGGCCGAGCAGTACTTC
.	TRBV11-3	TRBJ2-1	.	CASTEGPVSYNEQFF	TGTGCCAGCACCGAAGGGCCCGTCTCCTACAATGAGCAGTTCTTC
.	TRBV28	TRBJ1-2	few	CASNSPRGAPTYGYTF	TGTGCCAGCAATTCCCCCCGGGGGGCGCCCACCTATGGCTACACCTTC
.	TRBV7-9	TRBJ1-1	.	CASSFPQGVNTEAFF	TGTGCCAGCAGCTTCCCACAGGGAGTGAACACTGAAGCTTTCTTT
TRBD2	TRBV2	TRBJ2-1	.	CASSESGAGVSGSYEQFF	TGTGCCAGCAGTGAATCTGGGGCAGGGGTTAGCGGGAGCTATGAGCAGTTCTTC
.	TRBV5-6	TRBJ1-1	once	CASSLGGRGNTEAFF	TGTGCCAGCAGCTTAGGTGGCAGGGGGAACACTGAAGCTTTCTTT
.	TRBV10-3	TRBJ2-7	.	CAAGDYEQYF	TGTGCCGCCGGTGATTACGAGCAGTACTTC
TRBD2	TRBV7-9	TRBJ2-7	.	CASSSGGSGRYEQYF	TGTGCCAGCAGCTCCGGTGGTAGCGGGAGGTACGAGCAGTACTTC
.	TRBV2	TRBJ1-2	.	CASIGQGYYGYTF	TGTGCCAGCATCGGGCAGGGATACTATGGCTACACCTTC
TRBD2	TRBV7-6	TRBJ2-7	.	CASSLGAGASYEQYF	TGTGCCAGCAGCTTAGGAGCGGGAGCATCCTACGAGCAGTACTTC
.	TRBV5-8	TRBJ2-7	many	CASSLRDEQYF	TGTGCCAGCAGCTTGCGGGACGAGCAGTACTTC
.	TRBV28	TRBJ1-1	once	CASSLFSGTEAFF	TGTGCCAGCAGTTTATTCTCAGGGACTGAAGCTTTCTTT
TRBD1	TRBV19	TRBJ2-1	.	CASAWDREDDEQFF	TGTGCCAGTGCTTGGGACAGGGAGGACGATGAGCAGTTCTTC
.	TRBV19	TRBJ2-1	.	CASSVQVAGGEQFF	TGTGCCAGTAGCGTACAGGTGGCGGGCGGTGAGCAGTTCTTC
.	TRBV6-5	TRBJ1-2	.	CASSYSFGDGYTF	TGTGCCAGCAGTTACTCGTTCGGGGATGGCTACACCTTC
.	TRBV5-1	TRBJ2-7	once	CASSLEGGNYEQYF	TGCGCCAGCAGCTTGGAGGGCGGGAACTACGAGCAGTACTTC